This record looks at one TCR beta chain sequence and its context. Its specificity is not known. V lost 8 bases and J 2 bases, leaving 12 bases between the germline ends. Germline assignment: CDR1 MNHEY and CDR2 SVGAGI. CDR3 length: 13 amino acids. This specimen belongs to a study of beta chain features in type 1 diabetes. CD45RO/CCR7/CD25/CD127/CD95/CD27 staining was used to isolate CD4+ naive, central memory, regulatory and stem cell-like memory cells by sorting. The sequenced template was cDNA made from the entire isolated RNA. Sequencing used immunoSEQ multiplex PCR; TCRdb keeps in-frame clones, though not all of them. Of 350,000 to 450,000 clones in the sample, over 11% were seen once. Study findings and constraints: HLA effects on TCRB rearrangement stayed unresolved here. A closer apparent resemblance between naive, central memory and Treg TCRB repertoires was seen in patients than in healthy donors.

The receptor was isolated from a man aged 25-40 years in good health. Sequencing was performed on naive CD4+ T cells from blood. The chain uses TRBV6-5 and TRBJ1-2, with D possibly TRBD1 on 6 matching bases. CDR3: CASFTGMNYGYTF. CDR3 nucleotides: TGTGCCAGCTTCACAGGGATGAACTATGGCTACACCTTC.